This T cell receptor beta chain comes out of a study of Ad26.COV2.S vaccination and SARS-CoV-2 variants. Across the whole study: Ad26.COV2.S given intramuscularly, once or twice 56 days apart.

Study results and limitations: While placebo recipients had lower spike-specific TCR breadth, vaccine recipients had more. The authors reported substantial breadth in spike-specific CD8+ and CD4+ T cell responses after vaccination. Estimates derived from TCR breadth and depth analyses may have underestimated total T cell responses.

Described treatment: around 19 received Ad26.COV2.S at low or high dose, single or two shots; a few received placebo; per-sample allocation not given. On day 63 after the first injection, vaccine and placebo recipients gave samples. Germline loops: CDR1 SNHLY, CDR2 FYNNEI. This CDR3 is 14 amino acids long. Trimming pared 7 bases from V and 0 bases from J, leaving 10 bases between. About this clone: Antigen specificity is unknown.

The protocol was immunoSEQ multiplex PCR, while the TCRdb copy is restricted to in-frame clones and leaves out a portion. The sample has about 350,000 clones, approximately 84% seen once. The chain combines TRBV2 with TRBJ2-4; no reliable D call. This clonotype originated in a person aged 18-60 years who received the Ad26.COV2.S COVID-19 vaccine or a placebo. The sequencing here drew on peripheral blood, taken in a trial of Ad26.COV2.S vaccine versus placebo. CDR3 DNA: TGTGCCAGCAACGCAGCGCTAGCCAAAAACATTCAGTACTTC. Translation gives CASNAALAKNIQYF.